Below are 12 T cell receptor beta chains sequenced from a single sample in a study of blood T cell repertoires in COVID-19. Clones were read by immunoSEQ multiplex PCR, and TCRdb kept only the in-frame ones, dropping some. The data show under 80,000 clones, with 86% seen just once and approximately 4.1% held by the top ten. The sequenced sample was peripheral blood. Receptors were obtained from a man between 65 and 85 years old with active COVID-19.

The chain uses TRBV6-2 or TRBV6-3 and TRBJ2-1, with D perhaps TRBD1 (6 bases). V was cut by 5 bases and J by 8 bases, with 19 bases left in between. Germline V gives CDR1 MNHEY, CDR2 SVGEGT. The CDR3 contains 15 residues. The CDR3 spells CASSPQGSGLDEQFF. The CDR3 DNA is TGTGCCAGCAGTCCCCAGGGGTCTGGGTTGGATGAGCAGTTCTTC.

Note on this clone: This same CDR3 is encoded by further DNA sequences in the sample. The chain joins TRBV18 to TRBJ1-2; D may be TRBD1 (5 bases). Trimming shortened V by 3 bases and J by 7 bases, and 6 bases separated the two germline ends. The CDR3 totals 11 residues. The germline gives CDR1 KGHSH, CDR2 LQKENI. CDR3 region: CASSPDSGYTF. CDR3 DNA: TGTGCCAGCTCACCCGACAGTGGCTACACCTTC. Full variable domain (missing parts from reference TRBV18 and TRBJ1-2): NAGVMQNPRHLVRRRGQEARLRCSPMKGHSHVYWYRQLPEEGLKFMVYLQKENIIDESGMPKERFSAEFPKEGPSILRIQQVVRGDSAAYFCASSPDSGYTFGSGTRLTVV.

The CDR3 DNA reads TGTGCCAGCAGCGTGTCGCCAGGGGGCACCGGGGAGCTGTTTTTT. This encodes CASSVSPGGTGELFF. The chain is built from TRBV9 and TRBJ2-2, with TRBD1 matching over 7 bases. The germline V gene encodes CDR1 SGDLS and CDR2 YYNGEE. This CDR3 contains 15 residues. The V and J ends lost 2 bases and 4 bases, in that order; junction bases with no gene match: 5.

V is TRBV7-2 and J is TRBJ1-5; possible D gene TRBD1, 6 bases. Germline V gene data show CDR1 as SGHTA and CDR2 as FQGNSA. CDR3 length: 14 amino acids. The V gene lost 1 base and the J gene lost 8 bases, with 12 bases spanning the gap. The CDR3, as DNA: TGTGCCAGCAGCTTAGTAGGGGGAGTGGAGCCCCAGCATTTT. Protein: CASSLVGGVEPQHF.

This chain links TRBV29-1 with TRBJ1-2; the D gene is possibly TRBD1 (6 bases). Germline CDR1 SQVTM, CDR2 ANQGSEA. This CDR3 has 12 residues. V was cut by 3 bases and J by 4 bases, with 9 bases left in between. This chain's CDR3 is CSVETGTYGYTF. In DNA form, the CDR3 reads TGCAGCGTTGAGACAGGAACCTATGGCTACACCTTC.

The V call is TRBV4-2, the J call TRBJ1-1; TRBD1 matches at 7 bases. This CDR3 comprises 16 residues. Germline CDR1 reads LGHNA; CDR2 reads YNFKEQ. The J segment lost 3 bases and the V segment lost 1 base, leaving 8 bases of the junction unmatched. CDR3 region: CASSQVGQAVDTEAFF. CDR3 in DNA: TGTGCCAGCAGCCAAGTTGGACAGGCGGTAGACACTGAAGCTTTCTTT.

This clone has only one observation. The chain employs TRBV11-3 and TRBJ1-1; a possible D gene is TRBD1 (5 bases). V gave up 1 base and J gave up 1 base, with 7 bases separating them. In germline, CDR1 is SGHNT, CDR2 YENEEA. The CDR3 consists of 14 residues. This CDR3 is CASSLGRANTEAFF. CDR3 nucleotides: TGTGCCAGCAGCTTAGGCAGGGCGAACACTGAAGCTTTCTTT.

This clone was observed once. The chain recombines TRBV2 with TRBJ1-1, with a tentative D call TRBD1 (6 bases). Between the trimmed V and J ends, which lost 4 bases and 5 bases, there was a span of 11 bases. This CDR3 is built from 13 residues. CDR1 and CDR2 (germline): SNHLY, FYNNEI. The CDR3 loop is CASSGEGGTEAFF. CDR3 DNA sequence: TGTGCCAGCAGTGGGGAGGGGGGAACTGAAGCTTTCTTT. Complete variable domain (other parts from reference TRBV2 and TRBJ1-1): EPEVTQTPSHQVTQMGQEVILRCVPISNHLYFYWYRQILGQKVEFLVSFYNNEISEKSEIFDDQFSVERPDGSNFTLKIRSTKLEDSAMYFCASSGEGGTEAFFGQGTRLTVV.

The V gene is TRBV5-1, the J gene TRBJ2-1, with 7 bases identical to TRBD2. Germline CDR1 and CDR2: SGHRS and YFSETQ. J gave up 10 bases and V 7 bases, and 8 bases lay outside the gene matches. The CDR3 runs 12 residues. The CDR3 spells CASGRDGGEQFF. CDR3 coding DNA: TGCGCCAGCGGGAGGGACGGCGGAGAGCAGTTCTTC.

The V and J genes are TRBV28 and TRBJ2-1; TRBD2 aligns across 10 bases. CDR3 length: 17 residues. The V segment lost 6 bases and the J segment 8 bases; nucleotides outside the gene matches: 16. Germline CDR1 MDHEN, CDR2 SYDVKM. The CDR3 here is CASSPPGLAETWDEQFF. CDR3 nucleotide sequence: TGTGCCAGCAGCCCCCCCGGACTAGCGGAAACTTGGGATGAGCAGTTCTTC.

This rearrangement joins TRBV6-2 or TRBV6-3 to TRBJ1-5, with D possibly being TRBD1 (6 bases). The germline V and J ends were trimmed by 2 bases and 7 bases, with 15 bases remaining between them. Germline-derived CDR1 and CDR2 are MNHEY and SVGEGT. The CDR3 runs 15 residues. CDR3 residues: CASSYRQGWGQPQHF. The CDR3, as DNA: TGTGCCAGCAGTTACCGGCAGGGGTGGGGGCAGCCCCAGCATTTT.

This chain connects TRBV5-1 to TRBJ2-7, with a possible D match to TRBD1 (6 bases). V was trimmed by 9 bases and J by 4 bases, leaving 20 bases between them. The length of the CDR3 is 14 residues. Germline V gene data show CDR1 as SGHRS and CDR2 as YFSETQ. DNA of the CDR3: TGCGCCACCCAGATGGGCAGGGGAAGATACGAGCAGTACTTC. It codes for CATQMGRGRYEQYF.